The 20 T cell receptor beta chains in this list originate from one sample, sequenced in a study of graft-versus-host responses after intestinal transplantation. Produced via immunoSEQ multiplex PCR; TCRdb's table is partial and in-frame only. The sample has around 30,000 clones, around four fifths seen once. This sample comprised PBMCs, obtained approximately 28 days after intestinal transplant. These receptors were taken from a human patient who received an intestinal transplant, so some T cells may come from the graft donor.

The rearrangement joins TRBV10-1 to TRBJ2-2, with TRBD2 matching over 7 bases. With V trimmed by 8 bases and J by 0 bases, 6 bases remained unmatched. The V gene's germline CDR1 is WNHNN and CDR2 SYGVQD (reference sequence). The CDR3 is made up of 15 amino acids. The CDR3 protein is CASGRAGTNTGELFF. The CDR3 bases are TGCGCCAGCGGCCGAGCGGGGACGAACACCGGGGAGCTGTTTTTT.

This clone occurred once. This chain connects TRBV19 to TRBJ1-2; the D is unclear. V gave up 3 bases and J gave up 2 bases, with 4 bases separating them. Germline assignment: CDR1 LNHDA and CDR2 SQIVND (reference sequence). The CDR3 spans 12 residues. The CDR3: CASSMRNYGYTF. In nucleotides, the CDR3 is TGTGCCAGTAGTATGAGAAACTATGGCTACACCTTC.

The chain joins TRBV6-5 to TRBJ1-2; D is ambiguous. Trimming removed 0 bases at V and 5 bases at J, with 13 bases between. Germline assignment: CDR1 MNHEY and CDR2 SVGAGI. The CDR3 covers 15 residues. The DNA of the CDR3 is TGTGCCAGCAGTTACTCGCCACAAAGGAGTTATGGCTACACCTTC. Residues: CASSYSPQRSYGYTF.

The rearrangement links TRBV13 to TRBJ2-5, with 7 bases fitting TRBD2. V shed 8 bases and J 2 bases; nucleotides not matched to a gene: 5. This CDR3 comprises 13 residues. Germline CDR1 and CDR2: PRHDT and FYEKMQ (reference sequence). In nucleotides, the CDR3 is TGTGCCAGCCTAAAAGCGGGGCAAGAGACCCAGTACTTC. Amino acids: CASLKAGQETQYF.

The chain joins TRBV6-4 to TRBJ2-1; the match to TRBD1 covers 7 bases. CDR3 length: 12 amino acids. CDR1 MRHNA and CDR2 SNTAGT come from the germline V gene. J gave up 16 bases and V 6 bases, and 12 bases lay outside the gene matches. The CDR3 DNA reads TGTGCCAGCAGATTTAAGACAGGGCGGTCTTTCTTC. Protein: CASRFKTGRSFF.

The chain recombines TRBV19 with TRBJ2-5; D might be TRBD1 (6 bases). The J call may not be correct, given that the DNA end is closer to TRBJ2-7. CDR3 length equals 13 residues. Germline CDR1 and CDR2: LNHDA and SQIVND (reference sequence). CDR3: CASSITGSYEQYF. For the CDR3, the DNA is TGTGCCAGTAGTATCACAGGGTCCTACGAGCAGTACTTC.

The chain links TRBV28 to TRBJ2-3, with TRBD2 identical over 9 bases. The V gene end was trimmed by 4 bases and the J gene end by 0 bases; junction bases not matched to a gene: 14. This CDR3 is built from 19 residues. Germline CDR1 and CDR2: MDHEN and SYDVKM. CDR3 coding DNA: TGTGCCAGCAGTTGGGACGTCCGCACTAGCGGGCCAAGCACAGATACGCAGTATTTT. Residues: CASSWDVRTSGPSTDTQYF. The full variable domain, with the rest looked up from reference TRBV28 and TRBJ2-3, is DVKVTQSSRYLVKRTGEKVFLECVQDMDHENMFWYRQDPGLGLRLIYFSYDVKMKEKGDIPEGYSVSREKKERFSLILESASTNQTSMYLCASSWDVRTSGPSTDTQYFGPGTRLTVL.

The CDR3 is CASSPRLAGGPQTQYF. The CDR3 DNA reads as TGTGCCAGCAGTCCAAGACTAGCGGGAGGGCCTCAAACGCAGTATTTT. The J gene is TRBJ2-3, the V gene TRBV28; 14 bases are shared with TRBD2. From germline, CDR1 is MDHEN and CDR2 SYDVKM. The V and J ends lost 5 bases and 9 bases, in that order; junction bases with no gene match: 10. The CDR3 runs to 16 residues.

J is TRBJ2-3 and V is TRBV19; 10 bases fit TRBD1. The CDR3 extends over 16 amino acids. Germline V gene data show CDR1 as LNHDA and CDR2 as SQIVND (reference sequence). With V trimmed by 3 bases and J by 2 bases, 5 bases remained unmatched. CDR3 loop: CASSISGTGDTDTQYF. The CDR3 region has the DNA TGTGCCAGTAGTATCTCCGGGACAGGGGACACAGATACGCAGTATTTT.

This clone was seen a handful of times. The chain joins TRBV27 to TRBJ1-1; D remains ambiguous. This CDR3 has 13 amino acids. Trimming removed 7 bases at V and 6 bases at J, with 15 bases between. Germline CDR1 MNHEY, CDR2 SMNVEV (reference sequence). As DNA, the CDR3 is TGTGCCAGCAAATCCCCCCGAGGCGCTGAAGCTTTCTTT. Protein sequence: CASKSPRGAEAFF.

The J gene is TRBJ1-2, the V gene TRBV6-5; possibly TRBD1 for D (5 bases). Trimming removed 7 bases from V and 5 bases from J, with 14 bases in between. Germline-derived CDR1 and CDR2 are MNHEY and SVGAGI. The CDR3 consists of 13 residues. The CDR3 nucleotides are TGTGCCAGCACCGTCGGGGAGGGGTATGGCTACACCTTC. Protein product: CASTVGEGYGYTF.

This clone was counted a few times. This chain connects TRBV6-6 to TRBJ1-5; D is ambiguous. V dropped 7 bases and J dropped 0 bases, with 16 bases sitting between them. Germline loops: CDR1 MNHNY, CDR2 SVGAGI (reference sequence). There are 16 residues in the CDR3. CDR3 in amino acids: CASTHKHSYSNQPQHF. For the CDR3, the DNA is TGTGCCAGCACCCACAAACACAGCTATAGCAATCAGCCCCAGCATTTT.

There are a few counts of this clone. This rearrangement joins TRBV5-1 to TRBJ2-1, with 11 bases fitting TRBD2. The germline gives CDR1 SGHRS, CDR2 YFSETQ. The CDR3 has 15 amino acids. Losses at the gene ends were 2 bases for V and 7 bases for J; bases not matched to a gene: 5. The CDR3 loop is CASSFGLAGGNEQFF. The CDR3 DNA follows: TGCGCCAGCAGCTTCGGGCTAGCGGGGGGAAATGAGCAGTTCTTC. Based on the CDR3 plus reference TRBV5-1 and TRBJ2-1, the full variable domain is KAGVTQTPRYLIKTRGQQVTLSCSPISGHRSVSWYQQTPGQGLQFLFEYFSETQRNKGNFPGRFSGRQFSNSRSEMNVSTLELGDSALYLCASSFGLAGGNEQFFGPGTRLTVL.

This chain connects TRBV5-1 to TRBJ2-2; D uncertain. Trimming pared 4 bases from V and 0 bases from J, leaving 7 bases between. The CDR3 covers 14 residues. CDR1 and CDR2 from the germline V gene are SGHRS and YFSETQ. CDR3 loop: CASSHVSNTGELFF. The CDR3 DNA reads TGCGCCAGCAGCCACGTATCGAACACCGGGGAGCTGTTTTTT.

Only a few counts were recorded for this clone. This rearrangement joins TRBV6-1 to TRBJ2-7; possibly TRBD2 for D (6 bases). Germline CDR1 and CDR2: MNHNS and SASEGT. Trimming removed 1 base at V and 3 bases at J, with 10 bases between. The CDR3 has 14 amino acids. This CDR3 is CASSEDGGDYEQYF. CDR3 in DNA: TGTGCCAGCAGTGAAGACGGGGGAGACTACGAGCAGTACTTC.

The J gene is TRBJ2-5, the V gene TRBV7-2; 9 nucleotides match TRBD2. Germline V lookup: CDR1 SGHTA, CDR2 FQGNSA. The CDR3 is 15 amino acids. Unmatched junction bases numbered 13, after V lost 3 bases and J lost 11 bases. The CDR3 nucleotides are TGTGCCAGCAGCTTTACCGGGACTAGCTGGGGTGGGCAGTACTTC. Residues: CASSFTGTSWGGQYF. Variable domain in full (rest from reference TRBV7-2 and TRBJ2-5): GAGVSQSPSNKVTEKGKDVELRCDPISGHTALYWYRQSLGQGLEFLIYFQGNSAPDKSGLPSDRFSAERTGGSVSTLTIQRTQQEDSAVYLCASSFTGTSWGGQYFGPGTRLLVL.

V usage is TRBV7-6 and J usage is TRBJ2-1, with 8 positions matching TRBD1. Trimming took 6 bases from V and 0 from J; bases not matched to a gene: 13. Per the germline V gene, CDR1 is SGHVS and CDR2 is FNYEAQ. The length of the CDR3 is 18 residues. CDR3 in amino acids: CASSPVQGASHSYNEQFF. CDR3 coding DNA: TGTGCCAGCAGTCCAGTTCAGGGGGCGTCCCACTCCTACAATGAGCAGTTCTTC.

The table lists this clone with a count of one. This rearrangement joins TRBV6-5 to TRBJ2-3, with 10 positions matching TRBD2. CDR1 is MNHEY and CDR2 is SVGAGI in the germline V gene. V dropped 0 bases and J dropped 1; count of bases not matched to a gene: 1. There are 16 residues in the CDR3. The CDR3 DNA follows: TGTGCCAGCAGTTACTCCGGGACTAGCGGCACAGATACGCAGTATTTT. Protein product: CASSYSGTSGTDTQYF.

The V and J genes are TRBV6-1 and TRBJ2-5; 11 bases align to TRBD2. Germline V gene lookup returns CDR1 MNHNS and CDR2 SASEGT. The CDR3 has 17 amino acids. V dropped 3 bases and J dropped 2; count of bases not matched to a gene: 8. CDR3 DNA sequence: TGTGCCAGCAGTGATGCTAGCGGGAGGCCCCCACAAGAGACCCAGTACTTC. It encodes CASSDASGRPPQETQYF.

The chain recombines TRBV9 with TRBJ2-1; 9 bases align to TRBD2. The CDR3 length is 15 residues. Germline V lookup: CDR1 SGDLS, CDR2 YYNGEE. V lost 4 bases and J lost 10; bases outside the gene matches: 12. CDR3 loop: CASSSNGSGRKEQFF. The CDR3 coding sequence is TGTGCCAGCAGCTCGAACGGTAGCGGGAGAAAAGAGCAGTTCTTC.